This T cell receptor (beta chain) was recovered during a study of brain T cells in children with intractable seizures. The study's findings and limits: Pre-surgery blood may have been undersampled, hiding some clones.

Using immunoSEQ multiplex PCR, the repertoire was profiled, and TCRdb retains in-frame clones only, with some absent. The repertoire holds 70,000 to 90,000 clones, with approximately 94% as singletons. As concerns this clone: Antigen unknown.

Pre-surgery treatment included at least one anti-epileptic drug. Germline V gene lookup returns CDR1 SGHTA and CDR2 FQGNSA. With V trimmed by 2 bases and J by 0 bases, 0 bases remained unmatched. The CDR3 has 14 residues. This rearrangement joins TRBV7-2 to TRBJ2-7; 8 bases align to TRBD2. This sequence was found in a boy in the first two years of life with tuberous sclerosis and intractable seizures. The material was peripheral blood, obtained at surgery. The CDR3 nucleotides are TGTGCCAGCAGCTTAAGCGGGAGCTCCTACGAGCAGTACTTC. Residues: CASSLSGSSYEQYF. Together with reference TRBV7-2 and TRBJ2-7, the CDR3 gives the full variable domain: GAGVSQSPSNKVTEKGKDVELRCDPISGHTALYWYRQSLGQGLEFLIYFQGNSAPDKSGLPSDRFSAERTGGSVSTLTIQRTQQEDSAVYLCASSLSGSSYEQYFGPGTRLTVT.